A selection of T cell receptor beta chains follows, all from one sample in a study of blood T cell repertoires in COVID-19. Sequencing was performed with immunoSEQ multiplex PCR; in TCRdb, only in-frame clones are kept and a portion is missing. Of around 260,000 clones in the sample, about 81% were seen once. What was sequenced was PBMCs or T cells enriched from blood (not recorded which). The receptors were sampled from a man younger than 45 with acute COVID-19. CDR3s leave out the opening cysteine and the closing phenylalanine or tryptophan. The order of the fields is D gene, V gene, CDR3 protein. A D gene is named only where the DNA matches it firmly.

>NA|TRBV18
ASSQKRYQETQY
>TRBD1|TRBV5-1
ASSPFSGTGGNTIY
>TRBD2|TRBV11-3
ASSLVTSGRSYEQF
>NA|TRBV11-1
ASSLWSSSYNEQF
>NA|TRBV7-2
ASRFDGDSPLH
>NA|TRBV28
ASSLIPLAEAF
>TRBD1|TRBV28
ASSLRGHRAWGELF
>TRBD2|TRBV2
ASSDNTGLAQETQY
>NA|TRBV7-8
ASSFRGDEQF
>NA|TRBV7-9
ASTPDTSPETQY
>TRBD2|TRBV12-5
ASGWIGGSSYNEQF
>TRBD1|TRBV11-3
ASSLGGQAITEAF
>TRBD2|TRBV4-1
ASSLAGTSPTDTQY
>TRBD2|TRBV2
ASSGTSGLQETQY
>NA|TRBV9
ASTLGPSNTEAF
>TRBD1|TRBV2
ASRETGQSQPQH
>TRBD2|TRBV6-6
ASSSPGVAGVFGDTGELF
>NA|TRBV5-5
ASSPPRRGGTDTQY
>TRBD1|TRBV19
ASSFGQGLTNTEAF
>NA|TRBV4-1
ASSQVYGGGTGYT
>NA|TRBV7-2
ASSSFPLGGGDYGYT
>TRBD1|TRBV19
AGRQGDIQY
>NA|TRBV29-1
SVEGNSMNEQF
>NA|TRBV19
ASSISGNEKLF
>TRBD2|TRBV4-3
ASSQDGLAGYNEQF
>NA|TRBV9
ASSKAAGAGNTIY
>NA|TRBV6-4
ASSDSKDTDTQY
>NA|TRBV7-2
ASSLTRDSNQPQH
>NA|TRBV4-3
ASSHLGGGALATNYGYT
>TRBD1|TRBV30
AWRDRARRT
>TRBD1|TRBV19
ASRDRVNQPQH
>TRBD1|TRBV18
ASSSWDSYDGYT
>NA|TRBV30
AWDYRDGTEAF
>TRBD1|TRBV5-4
ASSLPRQGLVETQY
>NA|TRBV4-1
ASSHTSPSTDTQY
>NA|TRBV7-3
ASSLTAQPLNEQF
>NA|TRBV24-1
ATSGGGFGNQPQH
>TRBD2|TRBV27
ASSLVGGPVADTQY
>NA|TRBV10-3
AVGGIRYNEQF
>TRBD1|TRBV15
ATSRGTGTYNEQF
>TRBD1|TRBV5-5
ASKPTGPVGTQY
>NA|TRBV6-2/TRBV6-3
ASSPLLAGANVLT
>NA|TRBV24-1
ATSGGKSRVKNIQY
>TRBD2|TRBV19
ASSMGGLAGTNEQF
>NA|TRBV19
ASSRQSFFSGNTIY
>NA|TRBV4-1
ASSQGDFLTYNEQF
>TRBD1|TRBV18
ASSPGTGARGTQY